Listed below are T cell receptor beta chains from one sample, sequenced in a study of blood T cell repertoires in COVID-19. Profiled with immunoSEQ multiplex PCR; TCRdb holds only in-frame clones, not every one. The table lists over 60,000 clones, just under 80% of them singletons. The specimen was peripheral blood. The receptors were sampled from a human donor in a cohort sampled during active COVID-19. Both conserved end residues are part of each CDR3. Fields, in order: V gene, D gene, J gene, clone size, CDR3 DNA, CDR3 protein. D genes are given only for firm matches. Not every row has a clone size; where given, it reads once, few, many or a size class.

v_call: TRBV24-1
d_call: .
j_call: TRBJ1-1
clone_size: .
cdr3_nt: TGTGCCACCAGTGCCGAGGAGGTCCCAATCATGAAGGAGACTGAAGCTTTCTTT
cdr3_aa: CATSAEEVPIMKETEAFF

v_call: TRBV7-9
d_call: TRBD1
j_call: TRBJ1-4
clone_size: .
cdr3_nt: TGTGCCAGCACCCAGGACAGGGTGTTTGAAAAACTGTTTTTT
cdr3_aa: CASTQDRVFEKLFF

v_call: TRBV29-1
d_call: .
j_call: TRBJ2-1
clone_size: .
cdr3_nt: TGCAGCCATATGGTGAGGGACTCCTACAATGAGCAGTTCTTC
cdr3_aa: CSHMVRDSYNEQFF

v_call: TRBV5-1
d_call: .
j_call: TRBJ2-7
clone_size: .
cdr3_nt: TGCGCCAGCAGCGCCGCGCGTCAGGGTAGCGAGCAGTACTTC
cdr3_aa: CASSAARQGSEQYF

v_call: TRBV7-2
d_call: TRBD2
j_call: TRBJ2-5
clone_size: .
cdr3_nt: TGTGCCAGCAGCTTAGTGATCGGGAGGGCCGGAGAGACCCAGTACTTC
cdr3_aa: CASSLVIGRAGETQYF

v_call: TRBV5-6
d_call: TRBD2
j_call: TRBJ2-3
clone_size: .
cdr3_nt: TGTGCCAGCAGCGAAGATTTGGCCGGGACTAGCAAGGACACAGATACGCAGTATTTT
cdr3_aa: CASSEDLAGTSKDTDTQYF

v_call: TRBV29-1
d_call: .
j_call: TRBJ2-7
clone_size: .
cdr3_nt: TGCAGCGTTGCGGGACACCTCTCCTACGAGCAGTACTTC
cdr3_aa: CSVAGHLSYEQYF

v_call: TRBV28
d_call: TRBD1
j_call: TRBJ1-3
clone_size: .
cdr3_nt: TGTGCCAGCAGCAAAGGGGGACAGTCTACCTCTGGAAACACCATATATTTT
cdr3_aa: CASSKGGQSTSGNTIYF

v_call: TRBV24-1
d_call: TRBD1
j_call: TRBJ1-1
clone_size: .
cdr3_nt: TGTGCCACCAGTGATCCTCGGACAGGGAACACTGAAGCTTTCTTT
cdr3_aa: CATSDPRTGNTEAFF

v_call: TRBV7-2
d_call: TRBD2
j_call: TRBJ2-3
clone_size: .
cdr3_nt: TGTGCCAGCAGCTTAGTTGGATTAGCGGGAGGCACCACAGATACGCAGTATTTT
cdr3_aa: CASSLVGLAGGTTDTQYF

v_call: TRBV28
d_call: .
j_call: TRBJ1-2
clone_size: .
cdr3_nt: TGTGCCAGCAGCCTAGGTCCTCGAGGCTCTGCGGCTGGCTACACCTTC
cdr3_aa: CASSLGPRGSAAGYTF

v_call: TRBV2
d_call: TRBD1
j_call: TRBJ2-7
clone_size: few
cdr3_nt: TGTGCCAGCAGTGAAGCGCTTCCGGGACAGGGCCAGCAGTACTTC
cdr3_aa: CASSEALPGQGQQYF

v_call: TRBV11-2
d_call: .
j_call: TRBJ2-5
clone_size: once
cdr3_nt: TGTGCCAGCAGCTGGAGGGAGACCCAGTACTTC
cdr3_aa: CASSWRETQYF

v_call: TRBV19
d_call: TRBD1
j_call: TRBJ2-6
clone_size: once
cdr3_nt: TGTGCCAGTAGTCTGGATCCGGGACAGGGGTTGGGGGCCAACGTCCTGACTTTC
cdr3_aa: CASSLDPGQGLGANVLTF

v_call: TRBV28
d_call: TRBD1
j_call: TRBJ1-1
clone_size: .
cdr3_nt: TGTGCCAGCAGTCAGGACAGGGGGCTCACTGAAGCTTTCTTT
cdr3_aa: CASSQDRGLTEAFF

v_call: TRBV5-1
d_call: .
j_call: TRBJ2-7
clone_size: few
cdr3_nt: TGCGCCAGCAGCAAGCCCTCCTACGAGCAGTACTTC
cdr3_aa: CASSKPSYEQYF

v_call: TRBV5-1
d_call: .
j_call: TRBJ2-3
clone_size: .
cdr3_nt: TGCGCCAGCAGCTTTAGCGGCAAAAGCACAGATACGCAGTATTTT
cdr3_aa: CASSFSGKSTDTQYF

v_call: TRBV5-6
d_call: .
j_call: TRBJ1-6
clone_size: few
cdr3_nt: TGTGCCAGCAGCTCCACGACGGAGAGCTCCTATAATTCACCCCTCCACTTT
cdr3_aa: CASSSTTESSYNSPLHF

v_call: TRBV11-3
d_call: TRBD1
j_call: TRBJ2-1
clone_size: .
cdr3_nt: TGTGCCAGCAGCTTAGAGGGGGACAGGGGACCCCATGAGCAGTTCTTC
cdr3_aa: CASSLEGDRGPHEQFF

v_call: TRBV7-2
d_call: TRBD1
j_call: TRBJ1-1
clone_size: once
cdr3_nt: TGTGCCAGCAGCTTAGCGCAGGGGGGTTTGAACACTGAAGCTTTCTTT
cdr3_aa: CASSLAQGGLNTEAFF

v_call: TRBV19
d_call: .
j_call: TRBJ2-7
clone_size: .
cdr3_nt: TGTGCCAGTAGTTACACGAAAGCGGACTACGAGCAGTACTTC
cdr3_aa: CASSYTKADYEQYF

v_call: TRBV28
d_call: TRBD1
j_call: TRBJ1-1
clone_size: .
cdr3_nt: TGTGCCCTTACTCGACAGGGTATCACAGGCGGGACTGAAGCTTTCTTT
cdr3_aa: CALTRQGITGGTEAFF

v_call: TRBV4-3
d_call: TRBD2
j_call: TRBJ2-7
clone_size: .
cdr3_nt: TGCGCCAGCAGCCAGGGGGCTAGCGGGAGCGACTACGAGCAGTACTTC
cdr3_aa: CASSQGASGSDYEQYF

v_call: TRBV27
d_call: TRBD2
j_call: TRBJ2-7
clone_size: few
cdr3_nt: TGTGCCAGCAGTAGTGGGAGGGAGCACGAGCAGTACTTC
cdr3_aa: CASSSGREHEQYF